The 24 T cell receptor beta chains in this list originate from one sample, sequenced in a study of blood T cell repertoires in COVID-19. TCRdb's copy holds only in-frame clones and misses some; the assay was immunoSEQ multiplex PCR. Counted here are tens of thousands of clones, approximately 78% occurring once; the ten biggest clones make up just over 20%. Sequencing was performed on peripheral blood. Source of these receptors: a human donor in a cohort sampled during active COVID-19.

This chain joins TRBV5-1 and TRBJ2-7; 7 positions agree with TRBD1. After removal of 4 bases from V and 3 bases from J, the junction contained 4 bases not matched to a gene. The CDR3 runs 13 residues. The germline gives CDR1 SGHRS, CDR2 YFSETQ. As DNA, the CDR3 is TGCGCCAGCAGCGTTGACAGGGTCTACGAGCAGTACTTC. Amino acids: CASSVDRVYEQYF.

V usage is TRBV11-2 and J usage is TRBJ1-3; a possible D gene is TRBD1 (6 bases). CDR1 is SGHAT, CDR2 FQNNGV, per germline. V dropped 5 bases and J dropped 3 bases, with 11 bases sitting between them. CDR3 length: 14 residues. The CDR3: CASSTNRVGNTIYF. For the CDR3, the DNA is TGTGCCAGCAGCACGAACAGGGTTGGAAACACCATATATTTT. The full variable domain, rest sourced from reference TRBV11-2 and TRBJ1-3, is EAGVAQSPRYKIIEKRQSVAFWCNPISGHATLYWYQQILGQGPKLLIQFQNNGVVDDSQLPKDRFSAERLKGVDSTLKIQPAKLEDSAVYLCASSTNRVGNTIYFGEGSWLTVV.

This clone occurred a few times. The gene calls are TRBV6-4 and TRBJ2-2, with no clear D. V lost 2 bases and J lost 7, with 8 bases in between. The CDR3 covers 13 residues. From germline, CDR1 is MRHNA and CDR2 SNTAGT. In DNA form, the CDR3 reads TGTGCCAGCAGTGACAAGAGGTTCGGGGAGCTGTTTTTT. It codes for CASSDKRFGELFF.

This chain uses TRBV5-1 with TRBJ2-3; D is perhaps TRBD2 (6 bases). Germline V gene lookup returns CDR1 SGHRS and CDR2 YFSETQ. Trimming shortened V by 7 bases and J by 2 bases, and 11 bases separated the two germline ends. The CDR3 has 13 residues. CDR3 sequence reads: CASAGSSTDTQYF. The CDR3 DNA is TGCGCCAGCGCGGGGTCCTCCACAGATACGCAGTATTTT.

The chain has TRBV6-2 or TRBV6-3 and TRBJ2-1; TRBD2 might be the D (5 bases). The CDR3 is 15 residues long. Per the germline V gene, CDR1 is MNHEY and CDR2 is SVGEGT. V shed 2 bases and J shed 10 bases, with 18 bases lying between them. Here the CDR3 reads CASSYGGTAINEQFF. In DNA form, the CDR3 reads TGTGCCAGCAGTTACGGAGGTACAGCCATAAACGAGCAGTTCTTC.

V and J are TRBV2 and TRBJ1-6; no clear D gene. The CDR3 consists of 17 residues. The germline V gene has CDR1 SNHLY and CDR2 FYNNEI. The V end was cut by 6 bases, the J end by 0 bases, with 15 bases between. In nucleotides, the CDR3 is TGTGCCAGCAGCTTGAGGAGGACCGCCTCCTATAATTCACCCCTCCACTTT. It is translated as CASSLRRTASYNSPLHF.

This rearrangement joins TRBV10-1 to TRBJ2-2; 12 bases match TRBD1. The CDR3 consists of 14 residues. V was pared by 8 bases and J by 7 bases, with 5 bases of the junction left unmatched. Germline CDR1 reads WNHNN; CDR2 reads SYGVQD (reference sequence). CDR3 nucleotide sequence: TGCGCCAGCGGGGGACAGGGGGCAATCGGGGAGCTGTTTTTT. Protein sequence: CASGGQGAIGELFF.

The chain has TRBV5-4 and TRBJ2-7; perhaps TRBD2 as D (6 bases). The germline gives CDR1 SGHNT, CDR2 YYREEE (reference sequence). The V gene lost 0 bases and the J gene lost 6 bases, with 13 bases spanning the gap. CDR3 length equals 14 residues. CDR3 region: CASSLALLGGEQYF. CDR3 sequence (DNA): TGTGCCAGCAGCTTGGCCTTGCTGGGGGGCGAGCAGTACTTC.

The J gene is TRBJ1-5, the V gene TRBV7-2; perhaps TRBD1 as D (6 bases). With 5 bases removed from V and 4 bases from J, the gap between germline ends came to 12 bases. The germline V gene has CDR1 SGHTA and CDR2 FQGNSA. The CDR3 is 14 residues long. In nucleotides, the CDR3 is TGTGCCAGCAGCCGTGGACAGAGGAATCAGCCCCAGCATTTT. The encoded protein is CASSRGQRNQPQHF.

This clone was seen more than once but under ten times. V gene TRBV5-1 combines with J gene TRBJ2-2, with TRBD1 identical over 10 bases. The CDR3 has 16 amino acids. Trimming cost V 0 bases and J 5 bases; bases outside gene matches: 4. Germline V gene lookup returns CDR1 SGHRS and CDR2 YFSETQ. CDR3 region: CASSLDADRGTGELFF. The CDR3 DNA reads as TGCGCCAGCAGCTTGGATGCGGACAGGGGGACCGGGGAGCTGTTTTTT.

CDR3: CASSHPGMNTEAFF. The CDR3 DNA reads as TGTGCCAGCAGCCACCCAGGGATGAACACTGAAGCTTTCTTT. J is TRBJ1-1 and V is TRBV14; possibly TRBD1 for D (5 bases). The V gene's germline CDR1 is SGHDN and CDR2 FVKESK. V was cut by 3 bases and J by 0 bases, with 8 bases left in between. This CDR3 is built from 14 residues.

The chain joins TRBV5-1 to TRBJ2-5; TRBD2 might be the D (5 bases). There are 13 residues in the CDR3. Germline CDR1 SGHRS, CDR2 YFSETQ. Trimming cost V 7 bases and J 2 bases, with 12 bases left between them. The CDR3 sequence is CASHGRTQETQYF. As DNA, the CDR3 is TGCGCCAGCCACGGACGGACTCAAGAGACCCAGTACTTC. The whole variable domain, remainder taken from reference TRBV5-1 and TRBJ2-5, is KAGVTQTPRYLIKTRGQQVTLSCSPISGHRSVSWYQQTPGQGLQFLFEYFSETQRNKGNFPGRFSGRQFSNSRSEMNVSTLELGDSALYLCASHGRTQETQYFGPGTRLLVL.

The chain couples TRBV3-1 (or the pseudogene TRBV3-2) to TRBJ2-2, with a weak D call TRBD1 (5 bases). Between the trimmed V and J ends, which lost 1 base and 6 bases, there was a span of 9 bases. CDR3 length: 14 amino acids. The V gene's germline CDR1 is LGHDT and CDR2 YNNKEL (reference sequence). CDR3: CASSQAWGSGELFF. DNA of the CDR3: TGTGCCAGCAGCCAAGCATGGGGCTCCGGGGAGCTGTTTTTT.

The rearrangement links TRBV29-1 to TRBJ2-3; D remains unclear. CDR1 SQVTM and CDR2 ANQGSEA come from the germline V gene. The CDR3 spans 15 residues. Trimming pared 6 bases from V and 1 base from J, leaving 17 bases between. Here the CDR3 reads CSVEIPPGGTDTQYF. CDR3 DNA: TGCAGCGTGGAGATTCCCCCCGGAGGCACAGATACGCAGTATTTT.

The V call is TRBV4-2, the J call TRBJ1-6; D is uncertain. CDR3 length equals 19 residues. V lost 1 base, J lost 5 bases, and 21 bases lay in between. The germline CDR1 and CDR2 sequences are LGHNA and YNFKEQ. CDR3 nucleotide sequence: TGTGCCAGCAGCCAAGGGGGAGCCACCGGGCATACGAATAATTCACCCCTCCACTTT. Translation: CASSQGGATGHTNNSPLHF.

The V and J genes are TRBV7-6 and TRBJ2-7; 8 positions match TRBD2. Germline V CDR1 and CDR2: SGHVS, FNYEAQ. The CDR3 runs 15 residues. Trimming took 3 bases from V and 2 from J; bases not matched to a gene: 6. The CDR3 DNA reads TGTGCCAGCAGCTTTATAGCGGGGAGACCCTACGAGCAGTACTTC. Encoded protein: CASSFIAGRPYEQYF.

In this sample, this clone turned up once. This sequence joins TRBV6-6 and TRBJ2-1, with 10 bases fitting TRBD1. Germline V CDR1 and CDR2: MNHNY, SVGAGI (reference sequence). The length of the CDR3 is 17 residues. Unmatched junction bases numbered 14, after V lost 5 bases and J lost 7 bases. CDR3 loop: CASSPNTRQGALNEQFF. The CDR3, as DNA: TGTGCCAGCAGTCCTAATACTAGACAGGGGGCTCTGAATGAGCAGTTCTTC.

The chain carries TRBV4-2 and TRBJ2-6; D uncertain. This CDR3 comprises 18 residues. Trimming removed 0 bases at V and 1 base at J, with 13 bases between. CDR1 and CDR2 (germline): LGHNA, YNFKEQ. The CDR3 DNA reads TGTGCCAGCAGCCAAGAATCACGGAGCCTATCTGGGGCCAACGTCCTGACTTTC. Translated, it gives CASSQESRSLSGANVLTF.

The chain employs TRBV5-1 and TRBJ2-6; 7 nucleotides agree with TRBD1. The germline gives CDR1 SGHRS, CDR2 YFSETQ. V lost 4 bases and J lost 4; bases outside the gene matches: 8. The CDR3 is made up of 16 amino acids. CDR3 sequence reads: CASSLTTGLGANVLTF. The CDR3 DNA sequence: TGCGCCAGCAGCCTGACGACAGGGCTAGGGGCCAACGTCCTGACTTTC.

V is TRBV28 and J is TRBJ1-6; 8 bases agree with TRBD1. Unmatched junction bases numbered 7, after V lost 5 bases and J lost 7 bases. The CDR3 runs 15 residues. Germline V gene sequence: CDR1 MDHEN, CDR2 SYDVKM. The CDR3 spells CASSPYGQGNSPLHF. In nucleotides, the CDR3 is TGTGCCAGCAGTCCATATGGACAGGGCAATTCACCCCTCCACTTT.

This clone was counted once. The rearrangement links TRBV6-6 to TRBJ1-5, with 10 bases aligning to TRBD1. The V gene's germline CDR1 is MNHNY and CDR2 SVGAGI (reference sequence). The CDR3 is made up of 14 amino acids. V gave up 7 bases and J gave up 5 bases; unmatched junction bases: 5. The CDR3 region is CASMGGTGDQPQHF. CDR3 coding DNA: TGTGCCAGCATGGGGGGGACAGGGGATCAGCCCCAGCATTTT.

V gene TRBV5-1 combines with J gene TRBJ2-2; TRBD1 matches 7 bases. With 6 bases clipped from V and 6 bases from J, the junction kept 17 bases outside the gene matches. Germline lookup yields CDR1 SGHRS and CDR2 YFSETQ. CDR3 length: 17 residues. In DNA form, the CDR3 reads TGCGCCAGCACTCGGGACAGTTCTGGGTGGGCGGCCGGGGAGCTGTTTTTT. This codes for CASTRDSSGWAAGELFF.

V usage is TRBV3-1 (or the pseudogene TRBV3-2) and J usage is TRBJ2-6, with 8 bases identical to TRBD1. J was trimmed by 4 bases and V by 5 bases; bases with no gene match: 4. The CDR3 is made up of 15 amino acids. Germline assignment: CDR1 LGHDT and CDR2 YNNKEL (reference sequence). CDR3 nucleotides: TGTGCCAGCAGCTCCAGGGGGCCCGGGGCCAACGTCCTGACTTTC. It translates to CASSSRGPGANVLTF.

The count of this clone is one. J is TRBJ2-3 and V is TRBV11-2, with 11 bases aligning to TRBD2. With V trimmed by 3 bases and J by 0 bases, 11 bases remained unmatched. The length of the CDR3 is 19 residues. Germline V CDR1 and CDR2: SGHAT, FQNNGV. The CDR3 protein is CASSLILGTSGISTDTQYF. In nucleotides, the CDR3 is TGTGCCAGCAGCTTGATCCTCGGGACTAGCGGAATTAGCACAGATACGCAGTATTTT.